The 6 T cell receptor beta chains below were found in one sample sequenced in a study of cytomegalovirus exposure and HLA in healthy donors. Researchers ran the PCR with 60 Vbeta and 13 Jbeta primers. The assay was immunoSEQ multiplex PCR, and TCRdb's table has in-frame clones only and misses some. This table has about 59,000 clones, around 80% appearing once. Material: PBMCs. These receptors all stem from a woman aged 40 to 50 in good health and CMV-seronegative.

This clone was seen a handful of times. The V call is TRBV7-9, the J call TRBJ2-7; TRBD1 agrees at 12 bases. J gave up 7 bases and V 5 bases, and 12 bases lay outside the gene matches. The CDR3 is 16 amino acids. CDR1 and CDR2 from the germline V gene are SEHNR and FQNEAQ (reference sequence). The CDR3 protein is CASSAMSGQGAREQYF. For the CDR3, the DNA is TGTGCCAGCAGCGCCATGTCGGGACAGGGGGCGCGTGAGCAGTACTTC.

Here the CDR3 DNA reads TGCGCCAGCAGCTTGGGGACAGCGAAAGAGACCCAGTACTTC. Protein product: CASSLGTAKETQYF. This sequence joins TRBV5-1 and TRBJ2-5, with D possibly TRBD1 on 6 matching bases. In germline, CDR1 is SGHRS, CDR2 YFSETQ. V lost 0 bases to trimming and J lost 3 bases, with 9 bases between them. The CDR3 covers 14 residues.

This chain uses TRBV18 with TRBJ1-1; D is perhaps TRBD1 (6 bases). This CDR3 has 15 amino acids. From germline, CDR1 is KGHSH and CDR2 LQKENI. V lost 1 base, J lost 4 bases, and 13 bases lay in between. DNA for the CDR3: TGTGCCAGCTCACCACGGCCGGACAGTCCCACTGAAGCTTTCTTT. Its protein product is CASSPRPDSPTEAFF.

The chain couples TRBV5-4 to TRBJ1-1; 9 positions agree with TRBD1. The CDR3 has 15 amino acids. Germline-derived CDR1 and CDR2 are SGHNT and YYREEE (reference sequence). Trimming took 3 bases from V and 3 from J; bases not matched to a gene: 6. CDR3 in amino acids: CASSSLQGADTEAFF. The CDR3 DNA is TGTGCCAGCAGCTCCCTACAGGGGGCGGACACTGAAGCTTTCTTT. The full variable domain, its missing parts supplied by reference TRBV5-4 and TRBJ1-1, is ETGVTQSPTHLIKTRGQQVTLRCSSQSGHNTVSWYQQALGQGPQFIFQYYREEENGRGNFPPRFSGLQFPNYSSELNVNALELDDSALYLCASSSLQGADTEAFFGQGTRLTVV.

The chain couples TRBV6-5 to TRBJ1-2; TRBD1 matches at 10 bases. CDR1 and CDR2 (germline): MNHEY, SVGAGI. V trimming: 4 bases; J trimming: 6 bases; junction bases outside the gene matches: 2. The CDR3 spans 13 residues. CDR3 sequence: CASSWGQGNGYTF. For the CDR3, the DNA is TGTGCCAGCAGTTGGGGACAGGGGAATGGCTACACCTTC.

The J gene is TRBJ2-5, the V gene TRBV6-1, with a possible D match to TRBD2 (6 bases). V dropped 2 bases and J dropped 1 base, with 8 bases sitting between them. Germline loops: CDR1 MNHNS, CDR2 SASEGT. The CDR3 loop spans 14 amino acids. The CDR3 nucleotides are TGTGCCAGCAGTGAACCACTAGCCCAAGAGACCCAGTACTTC. This encodes CASSEPLAQETQYF.